This paragraph reports one TCR beta chain. Its antigen is unknown. The CDR3 length is 15 residues. CDR1 is MNHEY and CDR2 is SVGEGT in the germline V gene. The V gene end was trimmed by 5 bases and the J gene end by 6 bases; junction bases not matched to a gene: 10. From the 5' RACE reads, TCRdb called clonotypes with MiXCR, one entry per CDR3 protein. The sample has 690,000 or so distinct CDR3 sequences; 8.6% are singletons. The entry originates in a study of identical twins. Study results and limitations: Abundant beta clonotypes from cord blood had fewer insertions, unlike memory repertoires, which showed none. Out-of-frame alpha sequences common to twins were enriched for low generation probability.

Another study also made use of these data, one on yellow fever vaccine responses in identical twins. As reported in that work: Reportedly, the response of twins' T cells to the vaccine seemed partly convergent, partly personalized.

The chain combines TRBV6-2 or TRBV6-3 with TRBJ2-1, with 7 bases that match TRBD1. Source material: PBMCs. This TCR came from a woman aged 18-29 years in good health. The CDR3 coding sequence is TGTGCCAGCAGTCCTCACAGGGGAACGGTCAATGAGCAGTTCTTC. This sequence encodes CASSPHRGTVNEQFF.